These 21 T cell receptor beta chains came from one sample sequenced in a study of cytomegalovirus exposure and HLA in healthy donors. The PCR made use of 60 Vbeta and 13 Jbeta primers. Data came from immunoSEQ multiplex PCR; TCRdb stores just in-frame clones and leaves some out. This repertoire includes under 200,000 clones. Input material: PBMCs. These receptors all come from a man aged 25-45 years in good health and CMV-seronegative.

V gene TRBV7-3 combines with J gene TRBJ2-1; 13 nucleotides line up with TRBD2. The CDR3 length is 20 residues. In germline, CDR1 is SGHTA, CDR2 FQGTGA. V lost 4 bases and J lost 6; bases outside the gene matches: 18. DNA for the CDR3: TGTGCCAGCAGCTCCGGGAATCGTTGGACTAGCGGGAGTGGAGGCAATGAGCAGTTCTTC. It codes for CASSSGNRWTSGSGGNEQFF.

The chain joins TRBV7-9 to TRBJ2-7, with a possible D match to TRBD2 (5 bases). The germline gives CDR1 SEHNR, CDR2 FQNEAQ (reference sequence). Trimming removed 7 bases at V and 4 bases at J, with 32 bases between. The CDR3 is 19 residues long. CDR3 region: CASIHPASDSSGALYEQYF. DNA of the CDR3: TGTGCCAGCATCCACCCGGCCAGTGACTCAAGCGGAGCACTGTACGAGCAGTACTTC. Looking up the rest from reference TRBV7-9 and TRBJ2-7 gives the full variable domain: DTGVSQNPRHKITKRGQNVTFRCDPISEHNRLYWYRQTLGQGPEFLTYFQNEAQLEKSRLLSDRFSAERPKGSFSTLEIQRTEQGDSAMYLCASIHPASDSSGALYEQYFGPGTRLTVT.

The CDR3 DNA reads as TGTGCCAGCAGCTTAAGTGGAGCGCTTAGGAATGAAAAACTGTTTTTT. It specifies CASSLSGALRNEKLFF. This rearrangement joins TRBV11-2 to TRBJ1-4; D gene ambiguous. Germline assignment: CDR1 SGHAT and CDR2 FQNNGV. The V end lost 2 bases, the J end lost 5 bases, and 15 bases lay between the germline ends. The CDR3 totals 16 residues.

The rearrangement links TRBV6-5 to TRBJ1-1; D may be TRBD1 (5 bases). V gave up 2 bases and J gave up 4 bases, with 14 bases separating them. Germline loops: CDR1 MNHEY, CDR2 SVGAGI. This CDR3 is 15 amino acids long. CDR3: CASSYGVRRGTEAFF. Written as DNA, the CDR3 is TGTGCCAGCAGTTACGGCGTGAGAAGGGGCACTGAAGCTTTCTTT.

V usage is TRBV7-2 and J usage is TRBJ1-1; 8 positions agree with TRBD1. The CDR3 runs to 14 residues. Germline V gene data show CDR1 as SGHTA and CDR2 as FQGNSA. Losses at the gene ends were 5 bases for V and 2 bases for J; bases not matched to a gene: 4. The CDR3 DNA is TGTGCCAGCAGCGAAGACAGGGGAAACACTGAAGCTTTCTTT. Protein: CASSEDRGNTEAFF. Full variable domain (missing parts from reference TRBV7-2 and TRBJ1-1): GAGVSQSPSNKVTEKGKDVELRCDPISGHTALYWYRQSLGQGLEFLIYFQGNSAPDKSGLPSDRFSAERTGGSVSTLTIQRTQQEDSAVYLCASSEDRGNTEAFFGQGTRLTVV.

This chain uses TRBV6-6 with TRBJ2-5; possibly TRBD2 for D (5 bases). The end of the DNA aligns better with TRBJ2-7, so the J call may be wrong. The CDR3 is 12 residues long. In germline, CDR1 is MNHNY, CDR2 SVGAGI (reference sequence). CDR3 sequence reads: CAVRDAGYEQYF. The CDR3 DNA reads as TGTGCCGTCCGGGATGCGGGCTACGAGCAGTACTTC.

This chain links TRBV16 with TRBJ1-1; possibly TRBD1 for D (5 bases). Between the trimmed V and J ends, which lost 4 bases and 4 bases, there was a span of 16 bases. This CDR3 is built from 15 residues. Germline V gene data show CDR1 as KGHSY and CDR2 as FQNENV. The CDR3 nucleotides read TGTGCCAGCAGCCCTCCGGGGGGGGGAATCACTGAAGCTTTCTTT. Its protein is CASSPPGGGITEAFF.

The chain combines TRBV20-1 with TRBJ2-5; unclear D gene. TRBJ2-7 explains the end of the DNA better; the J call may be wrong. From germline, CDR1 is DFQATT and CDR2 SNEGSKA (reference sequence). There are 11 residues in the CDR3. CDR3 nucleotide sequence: TGCAGTGCCGACTCGGAACTCGAGCAGTACTTC. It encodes CSADSELEQYF.

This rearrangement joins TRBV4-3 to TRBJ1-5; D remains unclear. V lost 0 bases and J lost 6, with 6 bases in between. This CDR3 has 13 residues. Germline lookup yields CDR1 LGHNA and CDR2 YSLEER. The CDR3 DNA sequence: TGCGCCAGCAGCCAAGATCGCGGTCAGCCCCAGCATTTT. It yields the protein CASSQDRGQPQHF.

CDR3 DNA: TGTGCCAGCAGCGTACAGGAGAACACTGAAGCTTTCTTT. Encoded protein: CASSVQENTEAFF. The chain is built from TRBV7-3 and TRBJ1-1; a possible D gene is TRBD1 (5 bases). Germline CDR1 SGHTA, CDR2 FQGTGA. V lost 5 bases and J lost 1, with 8 bases in between. The CDR3 length is 13 residues.

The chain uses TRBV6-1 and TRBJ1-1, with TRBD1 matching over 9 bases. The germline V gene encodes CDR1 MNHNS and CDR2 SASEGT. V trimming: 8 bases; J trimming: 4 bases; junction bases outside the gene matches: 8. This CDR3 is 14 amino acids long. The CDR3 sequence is CASGRDRESTEAFF. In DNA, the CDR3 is TGTGCCAGCGGTAGGGACAGGGAGAGCACTGAAGCTTTCTTT.

This CDR3 reads CASSSRGPRDSPITGELFF. CDR3 coding DNA: TGTGCCAGCAGCTCTAGAGGTCCTCGGGACAGCCCTATCACCGGGGAGCTGTTTTTT. The chain recombines TRBV7-8 with TRBJ2-2; TRBD1 matches at 7 bases. The CDR3 loop spans 19 amino acids. Germline trimming cut 4 bases from V and 4 bases from J; bases unmatched to any gene: 18. The germline V gene encodes CDR1 SGHVS and CDR2 FQNEAQ.

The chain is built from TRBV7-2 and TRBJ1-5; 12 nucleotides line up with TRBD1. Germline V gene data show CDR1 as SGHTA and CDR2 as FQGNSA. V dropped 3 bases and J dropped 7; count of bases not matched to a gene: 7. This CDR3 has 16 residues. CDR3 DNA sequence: TGTGCCAGCAGCTTTCCGGGACAGGGGGCGGGACAGCCCCAGCATTTT. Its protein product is CASSFPGQGAGQPQHF.

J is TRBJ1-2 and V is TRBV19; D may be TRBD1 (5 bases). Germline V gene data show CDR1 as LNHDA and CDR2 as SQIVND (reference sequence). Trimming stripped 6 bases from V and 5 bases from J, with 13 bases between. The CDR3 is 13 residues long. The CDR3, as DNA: TGTGCCAGTAGCCCGGACGGACAATATGGCTACACCTTC. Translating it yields CASSPDGQYGYTF.

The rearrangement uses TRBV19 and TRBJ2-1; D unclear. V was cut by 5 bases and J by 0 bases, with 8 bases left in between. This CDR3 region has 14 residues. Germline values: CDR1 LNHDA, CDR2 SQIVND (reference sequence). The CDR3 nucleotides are TGTGCCAGTAGTTTCATGAGCTCCTACAATGAGCAGTTCTTC. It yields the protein CASSFMSSYNEQFF.

The CDR3 reads CASSSPAGQGALGANVLTF. The CDR3 bases are TGTGCCAGCAGTTCCCCTGCGGGGCAGGGGGCGCTTGGGGCCAACGTCCTGACTTTC. The chain has TRBV27 and TRBJ2-6; 8 bases match TRBD1. The V segment lost 4 bases and the J segment 3 bases; nucleotides outside the gene matches: 14. The germline V gene has CDR1 MNHEY and CDR2 SMNVEV (reference sequence). This CDR3 comprises 19 residues.

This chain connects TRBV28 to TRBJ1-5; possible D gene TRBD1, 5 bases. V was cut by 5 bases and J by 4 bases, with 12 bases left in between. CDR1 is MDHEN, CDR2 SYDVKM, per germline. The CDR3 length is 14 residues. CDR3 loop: CASSGGGGNQPQHF. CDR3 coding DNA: TGTGCCAGCAGTGGGGGGGGTGGAAATCAGCCCCAGCATTTT.

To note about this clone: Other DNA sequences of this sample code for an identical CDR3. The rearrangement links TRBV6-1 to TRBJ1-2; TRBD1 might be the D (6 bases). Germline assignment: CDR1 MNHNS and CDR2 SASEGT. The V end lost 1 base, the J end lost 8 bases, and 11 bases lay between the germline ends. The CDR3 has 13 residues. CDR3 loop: CASSEVGARGYTF. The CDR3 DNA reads TGTGCCAGCAGTGAAGTGGGGGCGCGGGGCTACACCTTC.

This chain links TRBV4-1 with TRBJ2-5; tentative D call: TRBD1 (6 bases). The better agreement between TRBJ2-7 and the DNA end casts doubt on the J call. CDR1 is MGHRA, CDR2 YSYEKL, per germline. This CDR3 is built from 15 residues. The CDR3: CASSQGARGEIEQYF. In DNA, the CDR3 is TGCGCCAGCAGCCAGGGGGCCCGGGGTGAAATCGAGCAGTACTTC.

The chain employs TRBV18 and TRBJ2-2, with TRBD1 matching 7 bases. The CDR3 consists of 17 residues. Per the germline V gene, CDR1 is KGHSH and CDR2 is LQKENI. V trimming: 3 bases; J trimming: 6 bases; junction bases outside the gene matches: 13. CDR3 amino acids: CASSPRRGGNGAGELFF. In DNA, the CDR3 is TGTGCCAGCTCACCGAGGCGAGGGGGCAATGGTGCCGGGGAGCTGTTTTTT.

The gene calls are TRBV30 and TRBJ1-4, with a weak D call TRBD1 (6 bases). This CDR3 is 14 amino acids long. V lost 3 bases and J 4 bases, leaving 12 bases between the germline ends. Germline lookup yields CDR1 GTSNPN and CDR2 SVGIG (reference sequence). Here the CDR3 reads CAWSAGVINEKLFF. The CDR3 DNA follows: TGTGCCTGGAGCGCAGGGGTTATTAATGAAAAACTGTTTTTT.